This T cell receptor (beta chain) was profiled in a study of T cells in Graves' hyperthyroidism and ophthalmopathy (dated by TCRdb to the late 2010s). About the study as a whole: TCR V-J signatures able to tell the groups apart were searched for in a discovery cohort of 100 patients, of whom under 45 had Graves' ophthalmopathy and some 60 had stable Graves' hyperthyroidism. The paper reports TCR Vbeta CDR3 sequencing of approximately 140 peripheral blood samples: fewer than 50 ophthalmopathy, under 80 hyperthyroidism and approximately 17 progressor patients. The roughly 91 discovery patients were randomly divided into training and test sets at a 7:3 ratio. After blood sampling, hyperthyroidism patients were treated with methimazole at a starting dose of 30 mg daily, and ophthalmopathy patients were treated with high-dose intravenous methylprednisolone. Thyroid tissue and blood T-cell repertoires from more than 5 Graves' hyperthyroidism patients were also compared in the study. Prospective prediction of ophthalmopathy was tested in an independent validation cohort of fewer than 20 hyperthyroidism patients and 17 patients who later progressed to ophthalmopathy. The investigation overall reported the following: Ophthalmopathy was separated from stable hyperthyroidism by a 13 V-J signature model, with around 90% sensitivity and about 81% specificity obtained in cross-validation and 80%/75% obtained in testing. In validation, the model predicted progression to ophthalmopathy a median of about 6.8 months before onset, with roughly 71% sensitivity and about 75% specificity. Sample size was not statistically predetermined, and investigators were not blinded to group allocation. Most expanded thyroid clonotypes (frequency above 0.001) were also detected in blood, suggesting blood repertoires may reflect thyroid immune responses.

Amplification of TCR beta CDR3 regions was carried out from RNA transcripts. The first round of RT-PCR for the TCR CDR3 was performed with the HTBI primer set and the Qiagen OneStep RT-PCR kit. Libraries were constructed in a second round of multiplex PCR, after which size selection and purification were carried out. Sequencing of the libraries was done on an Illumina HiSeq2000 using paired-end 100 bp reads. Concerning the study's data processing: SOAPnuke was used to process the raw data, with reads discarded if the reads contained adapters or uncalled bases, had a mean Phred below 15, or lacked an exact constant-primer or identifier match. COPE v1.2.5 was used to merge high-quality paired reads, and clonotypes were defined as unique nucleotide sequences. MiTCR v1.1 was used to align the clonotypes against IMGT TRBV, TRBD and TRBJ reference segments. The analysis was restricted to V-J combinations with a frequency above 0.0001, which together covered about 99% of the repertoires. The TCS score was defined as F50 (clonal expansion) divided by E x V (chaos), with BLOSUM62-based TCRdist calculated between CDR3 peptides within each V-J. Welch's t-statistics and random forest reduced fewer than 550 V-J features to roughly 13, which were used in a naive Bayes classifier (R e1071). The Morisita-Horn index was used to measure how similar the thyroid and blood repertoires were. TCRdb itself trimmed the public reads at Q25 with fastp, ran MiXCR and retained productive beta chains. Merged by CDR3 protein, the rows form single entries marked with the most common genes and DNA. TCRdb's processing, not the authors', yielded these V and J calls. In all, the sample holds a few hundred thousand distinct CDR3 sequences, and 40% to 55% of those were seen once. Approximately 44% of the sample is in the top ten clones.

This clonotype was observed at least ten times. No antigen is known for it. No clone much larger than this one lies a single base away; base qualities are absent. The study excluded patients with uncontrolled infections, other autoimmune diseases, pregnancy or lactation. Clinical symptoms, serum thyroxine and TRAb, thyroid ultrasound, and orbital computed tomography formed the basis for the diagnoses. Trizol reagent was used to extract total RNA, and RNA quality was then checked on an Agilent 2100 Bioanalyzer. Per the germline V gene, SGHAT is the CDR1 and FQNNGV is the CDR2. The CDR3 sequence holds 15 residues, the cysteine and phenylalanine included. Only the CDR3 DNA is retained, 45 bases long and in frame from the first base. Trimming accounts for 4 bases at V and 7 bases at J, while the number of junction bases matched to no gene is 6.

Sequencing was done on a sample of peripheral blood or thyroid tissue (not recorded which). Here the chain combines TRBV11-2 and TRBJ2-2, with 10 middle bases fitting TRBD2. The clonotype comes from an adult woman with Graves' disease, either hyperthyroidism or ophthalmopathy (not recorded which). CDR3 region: CASSSLAGAGGELFF. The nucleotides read TGTGCCAGCAGCTCCCTAGCGGGAGCGGGCGGGGAGCTGTTTTTT.